Detailed here is one TCR beta chain. Despite likely unrecorded immune exposures, the donors were nominally healthy at the time of sampling. Primers for the PCR totalled 60 Vbeta and 13 Jbeta. Here immunoSEQ multiplex PCR was the method, and the copy in TCRdb shows in-frame clones only, minus some. This table has fewer than 200,000 clones, around 80% appearing once. The entry originates in a study of cytomegalovirus exposure and HLA in healthy donors. Trimming shortened V by 9 bases and J by 6 bases, and 9 bases separated the two germline ends. The CDR3 covers 11 residues. The germline CDR1 and CDR2 sequences are MGHDK and SYGVNS.

This receptor was identified in a woman aged 18-30 years in good health and CMV-seronegative. The sample comprised PBMCs. V gene TRBV25-1 combines with J gene TRBJ2-1; D is uncertain. CDR3 nucleotides: TGTGCCAGTTCTTTTTTCAATGAGCAGTTCTTC. Translating it yields CASSFFNEQFF.